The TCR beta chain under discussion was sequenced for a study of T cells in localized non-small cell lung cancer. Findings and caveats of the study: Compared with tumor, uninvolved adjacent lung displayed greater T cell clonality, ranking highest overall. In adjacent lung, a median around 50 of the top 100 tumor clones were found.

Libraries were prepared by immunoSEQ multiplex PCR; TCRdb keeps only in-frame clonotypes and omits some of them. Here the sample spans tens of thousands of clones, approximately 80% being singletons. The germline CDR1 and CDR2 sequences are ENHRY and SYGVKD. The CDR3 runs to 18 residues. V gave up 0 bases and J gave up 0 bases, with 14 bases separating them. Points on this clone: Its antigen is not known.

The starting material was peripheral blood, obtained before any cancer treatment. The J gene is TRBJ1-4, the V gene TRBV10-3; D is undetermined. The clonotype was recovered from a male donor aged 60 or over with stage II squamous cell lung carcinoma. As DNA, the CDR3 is TGTGCCATCAGTGAGTCGAGGCTTGGTATTGCAACTAATGAAAAACTGTTTTTT. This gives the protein CAISESRLGIATNEKLFF.